Below, 15 T cell receptor beta chains from the same sample are listed, as sequenced in a study of CD8 T cells in Susac syndrome. After extraction with the RNeasy kit, about 0.45 to 1 ug of the RNA was reverse transcribed using random hexamers. TCRdb ran MiXCR on the immunoSEQ multiplex PCR reads and lists one entry per CDR3 protein. There are roughly 120,000 distinct CDR3 sequences in the sample; 85% to 95% occur only once, and roughly 0.33% lies in the top ten. Sequencing was performed on CD8+ T cells from PBMCs. Source of these receptors: a human donor with multiple sclerosis.

This clonotype was observed once. J is TRBJ2-7 and V is TRBV10-3; weak D call: TRBD1 (6 bases). CDR1 and CDR2 (germline): ENHRY, SYGVKD. Trimming removed 2 bases at V and 4 bases at J, with 15 bases between. The CDR3 covers 15 residues. The CDR3 DNA reads TGTGCCATCAGTGAGACTGATAGGACAGCGTACGAGCAGTACTTC. The encoded protein is CAISETDRTAYEQYF.

This clonotype was observed a few times. The chain recombines TRBV13 with TRBJ2-3; D unresolved. Per the germline V gene, CDR1 is PRHDT and CDR2 is FYEKMQ (reference sequence). CDR3 length: 11 amino acids. V lost 4 bases and J lost 5, with 4 bases in between. For the CDR3, the DNA is TGTGCCAGCAGCTCAGAAGATACGCAGTATTTT. This encodes CASSSEDTQYF.

The rearrangement links TRBV11-2 to TRBJ2-1, with 9 bases lining up with TRBD2. In germline, CDR1 is SGHAT, CDR2 FQNNGV. CDR3 length: 15 amino acids. J gave up 6 bases and V 7 bases, and 10 bases lay outside the gene matches. CDR3 in amino acids: CASTGSGSLLNEQFF. The CDR3 nucleotides read TGTGCCAGCACTGGTAGCGGGAGTCTCCTCAATGAGCAGTTCTTC.

The chain employs TRBV19 and TRBJ2-7; 9 nucleotides agree with TRBD1. CDR3 length: 16 residues. CDR1 and CDR2 from the germline V gene are LNHDA and SQIVND (reference sequence). J was trimmed by 0 bases and V by 8 bases; bases with no gene match: 11. For the CDR3, the DNA is TGTGCCAGTTCGCGGCTAGACAGGGGGAGCTCCTACGAGCAGTACTTC. Translation: CASSRLDRGSSYEQYF.

This rearrangement joins TRBV3-1 to TRBJ2-1; tentatively, D is TRBD2 (6 bases). The CDR3 has 15 residues. V gave up 1 base and J gave up 4 bases, with 11 bases separating them. Germline CDR1 is LGHDT and CDR2 is YNNKEL (reference sequence). The CDR3: CASSQGSRGYNEQFF. The CDR3 bases are TGTGCCAGCAGCCAAGGTAGCCGGGGGTACAATGAGCAGTTCTTC.

This clonotype was seen a handful of times. The chain employs TRBV7-2 and TRBJ2-1, with D unresolved. V was clipped by 8 bases and J by 2 bases, with 10 bases between them. The V gene's germline CDR1 is SGHTA and CDR2 FQGNSA. The CDR3 totals 13 residues. This CDR3 is CASVRLAYNEQFF. The CDR3 DNA reads as TGTGCCAGCGTCAGGCTAGCCTACAATGAGCAGTTCTTC.

The gene calls are TRBV2 and TRBJ2-7; D gene ambiguous. Germline values: CDR1 SNHLY, CDR2 FYNNEI. V lost 10 bases, J lost 3 bases, and 19 bases lay in between. This CDR3 comprises 14 residues. CDR3 loop: CATSDDALLYEQYV. DNA for the CDR3: TGTGCCACCTCGGACGATGCATTGCTCTACGAGCAGTACGTC.

The V and J genes are TRBV27 and TRBJ2-2; perhaps TRBD2 as D (7 bases). The CDR3 extends over 13 amino acids. V dropped 10 bases and J dropped 7 bases, with 16 bases sitting between them. Germline assignment: CDR1 MNHEY and CDR2 SMNVEV (reference sequence). CDR3 region: CATRRGRGGELFF. CDR3 nucleotides: TGTGCCACCAGGCGGGGGCGGGGCGGGGAGCTGTTTTTT.

The rearrangement joins TRBV13 to TRBJ1-1, with D uncertain. Trimming shortened V by 0 bases and J by 1 base, and 9 bases separated the two germline ends. CDR3 size: 15 residues. CDR1 is PRHDT and CDR2 is FYEKMQ in the germline V gene (reference sequence). CDR3: CASSLGGRKNTEAFF. The CDR3 region has the DNA TGTGCCAGCAGCTTAGGCGGGCGGAAGAACACTGAAGCTTTCTTT.

This clonotype was counted once. The chain employs TRBV29-1 and TRBJ2-2; D is unclear. V lost 2 bases, J lost 3 bases, and 7 bases lay in between. The germline V gene encodes CDR1 SQVTM and CDR2 ANQGSEA. The CDR3 is 13 amino acids. The CDR3 is CSVEQSHTGELFF. CDR3 sequence (DNA): TGCAGCGTTGAACAATCGCACACCGGGGAGCTGTTTTTT.

The chain couples TRBV9 to TRBJ2-5, with D uncertain. V was pared by 5 bases and J by 7 bases, with 9 bases between. The CDR3 extends over 11 amino acids. CDR1 is SGDLS and CDR2 is YYNGEE in the germline V gene. CDR3 sequence (DNA): TGTGCCAGCAGTCGTAGTTCGACCCAGTACTTC. This translates into CASSRSSTQYF.

This CDR3 is CASSPGTPYEQYF. CDR3 nucleotide sequence: TGTGCCAGCAGTCCAGGGACCCCCTACGAGCAGTACTTC. The rearrangement joins TRBV27 to TRBJ2-7, with D perhaps assigned TRBD1 or TRBD2 (5 bases each). V was clipped by 5 bases and J by 2 bases, with 10 bases between them. The CDR3 runs 13 residues. Germline CDR1 and CDR2: MNHEY and SMNVEV (reference sequence).

The chain recombines TRBV24-1 with TRBJ1-5, with 10 bases aligning to TRBD1. Germline CDR1 and CDR2: KGHDR and SFDVKD. The CDR3 runs to 12 residues. The J segment lost 8 bases and the V segment lost 9 bases, leaving 3 bases of the junction unmatched. This chain's CDR3 is CATPGQGKPQHF. The DNA of the CDR3 is TGTGCCACCCCGGGACAGGGGAAGCCCCAGCATTTT.

This sequence joins TRBV4-1 and TRBJ2-7; TRBD1 is a possible D gene (6 bases). The CDR3 has 14 amino acids. V was shortened by 1 base and J by 4 bases, with 11 bases between the two germline ends. Germline V gene sequence: CDR1 MGHRA, CDR2 YSYEKL. CDR3 region: CASSQVSGEYEQYF. The CDR3 coding sequence is TGCGCCAGCAGCCAAGTTTCAGGGGAATACGAGCAGTACTTC.

The chain joins TRBV25-1 to TRBJ2-1; TRBD2 matches 7 bases. The CDR3 consists of 15 residues. Losses at the gene ends were 6 bases for V and 2 bases for J; bases not matched to a gene: 7. Per the germline V gene, CDR1 is MGHDK and CDR2 is SYGVNS. The CDR3, as DNA: TGTGCCAGCAGGAGCGGGGACGGAGCCTACAATGAGCAGTTCTTC. It is translated as CASRSGDGAYNEQFF.